The rows below give T cell receptor beta chains drawn from one sample of a study of PD-L1 blockade in urothelial cancer. The table came from immunoSEQ multiplex PCR; TCRdb's copy has only in-frame clones and leaves some out. The repertoire has roughly 90,000 clones, over 90% of them found once; the top ten carry 8.5% to 9.5%. The specimen was PBMCs, collected around atezolizumab (anti-PD-L1) treatment. These receptors came from a man between 60 and 75 years old with urothelial cancer. CDR3s include the opening cysteine and the closing phenylalanine or tryptophan.

V,J,CDR3
TRBV19,TRBJ1-6,CASSITGEDSPLHF
TRBV4-1,TRBJ2-6,CASSQAGGSGANVLTF
TRBV5-1,TRBJ2-5,CASSTTGGQTQYF
TRBV18,TRBJ2-7,CASSPGTGLSYEQYF
TRBV4-1,TRBJ1-4,CASSQDPDSRNEKLFF
TRBV7-9,TRBJ2-3,CASSPRGARTDTQYF
TRBV7-6,TRBJ2-1,CASSLGLAGGRNEQFF
TRBV5-4,TRBJ2-5,CASSRTSGSQETQYF
TRBV4-2,TRBJ2-1,CASSPRELAGAYNEQFF
TRBV18,TRBJ2-7,CASSPQGDEQYF
TRBV2,TRBJ1-5,CASSGQGGNQPQHF
TRBV7-2,TRBJ2-7,CASSLRDSYEQYF
TRBV5-5,TRBJ1-1,CASSLRQGGTEAFF
TRBV5-4,TRBJ2-1,CASSFRLAGDNEQFF